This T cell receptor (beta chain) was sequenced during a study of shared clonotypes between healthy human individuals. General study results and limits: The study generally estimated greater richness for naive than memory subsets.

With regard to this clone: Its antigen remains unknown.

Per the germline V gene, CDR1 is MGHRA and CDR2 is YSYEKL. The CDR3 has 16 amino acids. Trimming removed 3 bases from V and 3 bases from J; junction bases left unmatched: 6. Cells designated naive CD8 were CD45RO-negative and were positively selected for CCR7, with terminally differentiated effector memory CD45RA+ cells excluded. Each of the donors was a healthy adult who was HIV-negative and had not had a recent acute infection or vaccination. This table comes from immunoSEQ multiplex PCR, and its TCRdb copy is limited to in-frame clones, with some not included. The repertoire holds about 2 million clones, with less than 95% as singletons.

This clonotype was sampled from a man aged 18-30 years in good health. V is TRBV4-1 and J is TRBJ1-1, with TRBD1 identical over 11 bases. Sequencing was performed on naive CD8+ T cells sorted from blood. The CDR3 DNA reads TGCGCCAGCAGCCAGGGACAGGGGGGGGACTACACTGAAGCTTTCTTT. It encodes CASSQGQGGDYTEAFF.